These 4 T cell receptor beta chains came from one sample sequenced in a study of T cell repertoires in cytomegalovirus infection. Their cognate antigens are unknown. TCRdb reanalysed the reads using MiXCR and keeps one entry per CDR3 protein. The repertoire holds about 700,000 distinct CDR3 sequences, around 30% seen once, with over 15% in the top ten. Specimen: cultured PBMCs, collected from culture after CMV antigen stimulation. The receptors originated from a human donor in good health (CMV status not recorded). Some clones in this sample may be carry-over from other donors' samples.

In regard to this clonotype: A much larger clone lies one base from this, so it may be a read error. The chain couples TRBV12-3 or TRBV12-4 to TRBJ2-5; 7 bases line up with TRBD2. The CDR3 consists of 13 residues. J gave up 7 bases and V 8 bases, and 10 bases lay outside the gene matches. CDR3 coding DNA: TGTGCCAGCCAGGCCGGGGGGACGGGGACCCAGTACTTC. Translating it yields CASQAGGTGTQYF.

V gene TRBV12-3 or TRBV12-4 combines with J gene TRBJ2-1, with D uncertain. Trimming removed 5 bases from V and 8 bases from J, with 16 bases in between. The CDR3 contains 14 residues. CDR3 residues: CASSRGYVVDEQFF. In DNA, the CDR3 is TGTGCCAGCAGTCGTGGGTATGTAGTAGATGAGCAGTTCTTC.

The chain is built from TRBV20-1 and TRBJ2-3, with 9 bases identical to TRBD2. V lost 1 base, J lost 0 bases, and 8 bases stayed unmatched. Germline V gives CDR1 DFQATT, CDR2 SNEGSKA (reference sequence). The CDR3 runs 17 residues. This CDR3 is CSARGASGGFSTDTQYF. The CDR3 DNA is TGCAGTGCTAGAGGAGCAAGCGGGGGGTTTAGCACAGATACGCAGTATTTT.

This clonotype was detected only a few times. The chain has TRBV12-3 or TRBV12-4 and TRBJ1-2; the match to TRBD1 covers 7 bases. The CDR3 covers 15 residues. V shed 6 bases and J 2 bases; nucleotides not matched to a gene: 9. The DNA of the CDR3 is TGTGCCAGCAGCCCGGACAGGAGGCTAAACTATGGCTACACCTTC. Amino acids: CASSPDRRLNYGYTF.